This TCR beta chain was captured by sequencing in a study of T-cell reconstitution after alpha-beta-depleted transplantation in children. Study-wide points: Where alpha-beta T cells came from about two months after transplant was reportedly several hundred expanded graft clones. Surviving thymic progenitors and recipient T cells were the source of high TCRbeta diversity at day 60 in some patients. A year post-transplant, T-cell counts and diversity derived mostly from newly produced T cells.

Using unique molecular identifiers, the investigators prepared the TCRbeta library. Via MiXCR, TCRdb re-called the PCR reads, giving one row per CDR3 protein. The sample has 450,000 to 550,000 distinct CDR3 sequences; roughly 11% are singletons. This clonotype was recorded many times. Its antigen is unidentified. This CDR3 has 12 residues. CDR1 and CDR2 (germline): SQVTM, ANQGSEA. Trimming shortened V by 8 bases and J by 4 bases, and 12 bases separated the two germline ends. The J gene is TRBJ2-1, the V gene TRBV29-1; TRBD1 or TRBD2 may be the D gene (5 bases each). The sequence derives from a female patient between 2 and 15 years old who had a stem cell transplant for aplastic anemia, so the T cells may come from the graft donor. Sequenced here: PBMCs, mostly from graft donor cells, sampled 180 days after TCRalphabeta/CD19-depleted stem cell transplant. For the CDR3, the DNA is TGCAGCCACTTTGAGGGGTACAATGAGCAGTTCTTC. It specifies CSHFEGYNEQFF.